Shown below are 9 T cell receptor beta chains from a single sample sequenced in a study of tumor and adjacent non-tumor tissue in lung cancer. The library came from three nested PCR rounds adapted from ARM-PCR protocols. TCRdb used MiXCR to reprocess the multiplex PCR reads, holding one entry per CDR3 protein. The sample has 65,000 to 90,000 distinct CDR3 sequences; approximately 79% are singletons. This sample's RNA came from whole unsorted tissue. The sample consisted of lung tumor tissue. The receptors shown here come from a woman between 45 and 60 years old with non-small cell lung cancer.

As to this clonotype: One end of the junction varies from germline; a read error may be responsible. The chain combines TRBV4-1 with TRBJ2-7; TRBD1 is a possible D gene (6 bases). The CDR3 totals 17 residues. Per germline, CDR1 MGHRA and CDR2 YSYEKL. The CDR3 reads CAISQVRVNRATYEQYF. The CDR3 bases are TGCGCCATCAGCCAAGTTCGAGTTAACAGGGCTACCTACGAGCAGTACTTC.

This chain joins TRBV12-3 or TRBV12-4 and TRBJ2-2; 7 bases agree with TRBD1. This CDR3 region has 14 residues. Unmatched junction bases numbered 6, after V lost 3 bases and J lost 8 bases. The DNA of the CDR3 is TGTGCCAGCAGTTTCGACAGGGAGACTGGGGAGCTGTTTTTT. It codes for CASSFDRETGELFF.

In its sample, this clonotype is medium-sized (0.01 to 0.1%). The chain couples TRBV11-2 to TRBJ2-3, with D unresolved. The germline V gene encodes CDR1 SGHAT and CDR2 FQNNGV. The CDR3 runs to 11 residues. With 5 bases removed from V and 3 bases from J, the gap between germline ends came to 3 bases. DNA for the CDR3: TGTGCCAGCAGCCATACAGATACGCAGTATTTT. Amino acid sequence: CASSHTDTQYF.

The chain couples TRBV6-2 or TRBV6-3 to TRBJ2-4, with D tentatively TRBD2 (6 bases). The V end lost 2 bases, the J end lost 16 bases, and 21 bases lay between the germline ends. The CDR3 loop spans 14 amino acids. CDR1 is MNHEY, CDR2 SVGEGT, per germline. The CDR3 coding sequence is TGTGCCAGCAGTTACCGAGGGGAGGTGGACACTCAATACTTC. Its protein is CASSYRGEVDTQYF.

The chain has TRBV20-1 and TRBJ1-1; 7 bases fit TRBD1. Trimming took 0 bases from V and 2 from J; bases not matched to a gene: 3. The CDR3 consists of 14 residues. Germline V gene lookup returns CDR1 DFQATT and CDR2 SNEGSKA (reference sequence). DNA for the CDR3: TGCAGTGCTAGAGATCGGACAGGCAACACTGAAGCTTTCTTT. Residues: CSARDRTGNTEAFF.

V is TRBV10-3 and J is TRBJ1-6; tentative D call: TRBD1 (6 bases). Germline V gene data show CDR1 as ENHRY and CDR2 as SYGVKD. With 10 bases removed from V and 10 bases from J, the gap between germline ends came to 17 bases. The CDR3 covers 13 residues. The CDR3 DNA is TGTGCCACCTCAGGGGATTTGTGGTCACCCCTCCACTTT. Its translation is CATSGDLWSPLHF.

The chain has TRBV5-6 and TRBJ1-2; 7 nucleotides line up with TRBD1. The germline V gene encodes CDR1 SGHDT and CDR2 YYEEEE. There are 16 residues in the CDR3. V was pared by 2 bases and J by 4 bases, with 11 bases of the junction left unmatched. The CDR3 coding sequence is TGTGCCAGCAGCTTATGGGGGACAGAGGACCCCTATGGCTACACCTTC. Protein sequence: CASSLWGTEDPYGYTF.

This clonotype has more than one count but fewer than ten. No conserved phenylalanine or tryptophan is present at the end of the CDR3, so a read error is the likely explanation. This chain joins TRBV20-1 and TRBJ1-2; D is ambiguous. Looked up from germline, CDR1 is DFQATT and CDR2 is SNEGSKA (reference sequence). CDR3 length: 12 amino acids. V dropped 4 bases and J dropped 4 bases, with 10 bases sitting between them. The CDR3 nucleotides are TGCAGTGCTAAGGGAGTCATCTATGGCTACACCATC. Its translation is CSAKGVIYGYTI.

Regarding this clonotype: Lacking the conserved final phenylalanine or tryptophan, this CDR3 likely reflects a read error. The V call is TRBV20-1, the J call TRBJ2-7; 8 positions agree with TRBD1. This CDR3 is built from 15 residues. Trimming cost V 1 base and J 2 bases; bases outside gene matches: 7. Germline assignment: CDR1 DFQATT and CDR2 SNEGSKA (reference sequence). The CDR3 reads CSARVPGTGAYEQYY. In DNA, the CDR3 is TGCAGTGCTAGAGTTCCCGGGACAGGAGCCTACGAGCAGTACTAC.